The rows below give T cell receptor beta chains drawn from one sample of a study of blood T cell repertoires in COVID-19. TCRdb's table, derived via immunoSEQ multiplex PCR, lists solely in-frame clones and lacks some. The sample lists about 42,000 clones, about 77% occurring once. The sequenced sample consisted of peripheral blood. The source is an elderly man with acute or convalescent COVID-19. CDR3s include the opening cysteine and the closing phenylalanine or tryptophan. A D gene is named only where the DNA matches it firmly. For some rows the clone size is stated as once, few or many, or as a class when expanded; others skip it.

cdr3_nt	cdr3_aa	d_call	j_call	clone_size	v_call
TGTGCCAGCAGCTTAAACCCCGGGACTAGCGGGGGACAGACCCAGTACTTC	CASSLNPGTSGGQTQYF	TRBD2	TRBJ2-5	few	TRBV7-3
TGCGCCAGCAGCAGGACAGGGGGAAGCACTGAAGCTTTCTTT	CASSRTGGSTEAFF	TRBD1	TRBJ1-1	many	TRBV5-1
TGTGCCACCAGCATTGGGGGGGGGAGAACTAATGAAAAACTGTTTTTT	CATSIGGGRTNEKLFF	NA	TRBJ1-4	NA	TRBV15
TGTGCCAGCAGCACGGACAGGGAGGGCACTAATGAAAAACTGTTTTTT	CASSTDREGTNEKLFF	TRBD1	TRBJ1-4	NA	TRBV5-4
TGTGCCAGCAGCGTAGCGGGGGGAGGGGCCTACAATGAGCAGTTCTTC	CASSVAGGGAYNEQFF	TRBD2	TRBJ2-1	NA	TRBV9
TGTGCCAGCAGCCAAGGGGACAGGGGGCGAGTAGATGGCTACACCTTC	CASSQGDRGRVDGYTF	TRBD1	TRBJ1-2	NA	TRBV3-1/TRBV3-2
TGTGCCAGCAGCTTAGATCCCGGACAGGGCCATACCGGGGGCACCATATATTTT	CASSLDPGQGHTGGTIYF	TRBD1	TRBJ1-3	NA	TRBV11-2
TGCGCCAGCAGCTTGGGACAGAAACAAGAGACCCAGTACTTC	CASSLGQKQETQYF	NA	TRBJ2-5	NA	TRBV5-1
TGTGCCAGCAGCCCTACCGATACGCAGTATTTT	CASSPTDTQYF	NA	TRBJ2-3	once	TRBV28
TGTGCCAGCAGCTTGGGCGGGGGGGCCCCTGGGGCCAACGTCCTGACTTTC	CASSLGGGAPGANVLTF	TRBD2	TRBJ2-6	once	TRBV5-4
TGCGCCAGCGGCGAAGCGGGAGCGACAGATACGCAGTATTTT	CASGEAGATDTQYF	TRBD2	TRBJ2-3	NA	TRBV4-1
TGCGCCAGCGGAGTAATAGCGGGAGCATACGAGCAGTACTTC	CASGVIAGAYEQYF	TRBD2	TRBJ2-7	NA	TRBV5-1
TGTGCCAGCAGCTCGGCTAGCGGGAGCGTAAGAGATGAGCAGTTCTTC	CASSSASGSVRDEQFF	TRBD2	TRBJ2-1	few	TRBV5-8
TGTGCCAGCAGCCCGAAACTAGCGGGGGGGCCGGAAGTGGAGACCCAGTACTTC	CASSPKLAGGPEVETQYF	TRBD2	TRBJ2-5	NA	TRBV3-1/TRBV3-2
TGTGCCAGCAGCCCCCTGCCCGGGACAAGCTACGAGCAGTACTTC	CASSPLPGTSYEQYF	NA	TRBJ2-7	NA	TRBV7-2
TGCGCCAGCAGGTCTAGCGGGAGGAACTCCTACGAGCAGTACTTC	CASRSSGRNSYEQYF	TRBD2	TRBJ2-7	few	TRBV5-1
TGTGCCAGTAGTATCCAGGGGGCCACCGGGGAGCTGTTTTTT	CASSIQGATGELFF	TRBD1	TRBJ2-2	NA	TRBV19
TGTGCCAGCACTCAGACAGAGGCGACTGAAGCTTTCTTT	CASTQTEATEAFF	NA	TRBJ1-1	once	TRBV6-5
TGTGCCAGCAGCTTGATGGGACTAGCGGAAGAGACCCAGTACTTC	CASSLMGLAEETQYF	TRBD2	TRBJ2-5	NA	TRBV7-9
TGCGCCAGCAGTTCAGGGAATGGCTACACCTTC	CASSSGNGYTF	NA	TRBJ1-2	NA	TRBV5-1